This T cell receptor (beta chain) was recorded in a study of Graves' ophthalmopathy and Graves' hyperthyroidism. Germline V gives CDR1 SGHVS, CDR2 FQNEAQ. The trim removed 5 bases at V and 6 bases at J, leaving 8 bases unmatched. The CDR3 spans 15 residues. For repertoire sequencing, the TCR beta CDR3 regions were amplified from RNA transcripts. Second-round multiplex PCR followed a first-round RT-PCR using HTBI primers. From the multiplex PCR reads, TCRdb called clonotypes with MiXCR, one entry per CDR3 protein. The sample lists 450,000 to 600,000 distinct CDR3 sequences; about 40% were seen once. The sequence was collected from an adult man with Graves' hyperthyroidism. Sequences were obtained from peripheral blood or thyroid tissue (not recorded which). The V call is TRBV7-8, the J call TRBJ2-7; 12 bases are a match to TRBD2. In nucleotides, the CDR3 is TGTGCCAGCAGCCCCGGGCTAGCGGGAGGGTTCGAGCAGTACTTC. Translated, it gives CASSPGLAGGFEQYF.